The T cell receptor (beta chain) under discussion was sequenced for a study of early T cells in non-severe SARS-CoV-2 infection. On the study more broadly: Sequenced bulk RNA came from whole blood that was unsorted, and chains were unpaired.

TCRdb analysed the 5' RACE reads with MiXCR anew, one entry per CDR3 protein. Seen here are 80,000 to 100,000 distinct CDR3 sequences, over 13% observed once, and the top ten hold around 7%. The germline V gene has CDR1 SQVTM and CDR2 ANQGSEA. The CDR3 extends over 16 amino acids. Trimming took 5 bases from V and 3 from J; bases not matched to a gene: 13. The chain has TRBV29-1 and TRBJ2-1; 7 nucleotides match TRBD1. The sequencing sample was made of whole blood. The sequence came from an adult who was a healthcare worker with PCR-confirmed SARS-CoV-2 infection or an uninfected control (not recorded which). The CDR3 here is CSVKPWDSTYYNEQFF. For the CDR3, the DNA is TGCAGCGTTAAGCCCTGGGACAGCACTTACTACAATGAGCAGTTCTTC.